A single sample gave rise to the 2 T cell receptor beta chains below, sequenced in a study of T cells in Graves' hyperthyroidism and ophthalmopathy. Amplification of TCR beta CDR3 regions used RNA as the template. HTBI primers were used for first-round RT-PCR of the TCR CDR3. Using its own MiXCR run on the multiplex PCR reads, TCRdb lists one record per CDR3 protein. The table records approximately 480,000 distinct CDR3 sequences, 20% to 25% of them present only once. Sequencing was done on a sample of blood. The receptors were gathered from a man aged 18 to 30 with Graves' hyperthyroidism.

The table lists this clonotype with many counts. For the CDR3, the DNA is TGTGCCAGCACTTCGGGGGGGGTCGGGACCCAGTACTTC. Translation gives CASTSGGVGTQYF. The J gene is TRBJ2-5, the V gene TRBV28, with 8 bases lining up with TRBD2. The CDR3 covers 13 residues. The germline gives CDR1 MDHEN, CDR2 SYDVKM. V shed 7 bases and J 7 bases; nucleotides not matched to a gene: 8.

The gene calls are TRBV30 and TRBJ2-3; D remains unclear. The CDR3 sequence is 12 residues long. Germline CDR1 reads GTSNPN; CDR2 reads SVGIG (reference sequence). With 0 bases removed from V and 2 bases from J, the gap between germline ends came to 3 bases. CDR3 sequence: CAWSVPTDTQYF. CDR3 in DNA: TGTGCCTGGAGTGTTCCCACAGATACGCAGTATTTT.